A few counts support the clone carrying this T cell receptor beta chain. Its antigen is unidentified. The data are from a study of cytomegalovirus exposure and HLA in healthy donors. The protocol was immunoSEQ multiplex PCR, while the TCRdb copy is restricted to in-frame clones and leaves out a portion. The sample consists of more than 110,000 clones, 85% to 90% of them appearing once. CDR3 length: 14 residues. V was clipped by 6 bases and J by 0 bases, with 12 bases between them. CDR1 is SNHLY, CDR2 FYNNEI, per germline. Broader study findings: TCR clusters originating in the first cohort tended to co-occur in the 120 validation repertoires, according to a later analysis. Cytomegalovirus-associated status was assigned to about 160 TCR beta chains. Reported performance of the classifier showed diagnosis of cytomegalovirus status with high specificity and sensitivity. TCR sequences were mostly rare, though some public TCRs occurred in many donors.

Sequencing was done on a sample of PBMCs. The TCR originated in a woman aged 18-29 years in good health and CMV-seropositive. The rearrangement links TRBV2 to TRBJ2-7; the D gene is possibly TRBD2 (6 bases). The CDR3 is CASSRGGSSYEQYF. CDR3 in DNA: TGTGCCAGCAGCCGGGGAGGCAGCTCCTACGAGCAGTACTTC.